This T cell receptor (beta chain) appears in the sequencing data of a study of shared clonotypes between healthy human individuals. In the study overall: There were three CD4 naive, three CD4 memory, two CD8 naive and one CD8 memory plates per donor.

V lost 2 bases and J lost 5, with 10 bases in between. From germline, CDR1 is KGHSH and CDR2 LQKENI. The CDR3 sequence is 13 residues long. TCRdb's copy holds only in-frame clones and misses some; the assay was immunoSEQ multiplex PCR. Found here are about 1.5 million clones, 95% to 99% of them singletons; the top ten hold 0.4% to 0.55%. This clone has a single count. Its antigen is unknown. Overall study results and limits: Inspection by rarefaction showed sorted-subset sequencing to be incomplete despite large depth. With a few donors compared, around 4.7% of naive CD4 clonotypes were shared.

Sequenced: naive CD4+ T cells sorted from blood. Subset specified: CD45RA+ positively selected. The sequence was obtained from a man aged 25-45 years in good health. The chain couples TRBV18 to TRBJ2-7, with D possibly TRBD2 on 6 matching bases. In DNA, the CDR3 is TGTGCCAGCTCACCAGTCTTAGCGGACGAGCAGTACTTC. Translated: CASSPVLADEQYF.